Below, 9 T cell receptor beta chains from the same sample are listed, as sequenced in a study of cytomegalovirus exposure and HLA in healthy donors. Some clones are missing from TCRdb's copy, which holds only in-frame ones; the method was immunoSEQ multiplex PCR. The data show approximately 82,000 clones, over 85% seen once. The sample taken for sequencing was PBMCs. The receptors come from a woman between 18 and 29 years old in good health and CMV-seronegative.

This clone was seen just once. The V call is TRBV4-1, the J call TRBJ2-1; 7 nucleotides match TRBD2. After removal of 0 bases from V and 8 bases from J, the junction contained 4 bases not matched to a gene. CDR1 is MGHRA and CDR2 is YSYEKL in the germline V gene. This CDR3 region has 14 residues. The CDR3 DNA is TGCGCCAGCAGCCAAGAGGGGGGGTTCTATGAGCAGTTCTTC. Amino acid sequence: CASSQEGGFYEQFF.

This chain uses TRBV5-1 with TRBJ1-2; 7 bases map to TRBD1. Germline assignment: CDR1 SGHRS and CDR2 YFSETQ. This CDR3 contains 16 residues. Trimming cost V 1 base and J 0 bases; bases outside gene matches: 6. The DNA for the CDR3 is TGCGCCAGCAGCTTGCCGGGGCAGGGGGCTAACTATGGCTACACCTTC. The encoded protein is CASSLPGQGANYGYTF.

The rearrangement joins TRBV5-1 to TRBJ1-2; TRBD1 aligns across 9 bases. With 3 bases clipped from V and 2 bases from J, the junction kept 5 bases outside the gene matches. The germline gives CDR1 SGHRS, CDR2 YFSETQ. The CDR3 is 15 amino acids. The CDR3 loop reads CASSWGDRGNYGYTF. The CDR3 DNA reads TGCGCCAGCAGCTGGGGTGACAGGGGGAACTATGGCTACACCTTC.

The chain links TRBV30 to TRBJ2-7, with D possibly TRBD1 on 6 matching bases. The V gene lost 2 bases and the J gene lost 4 bases, with 15 bases spanning the gap. CDR3 length equals 14 residues. Germline V lookup: CDR1 GTSNPN, CDR2 SVGIG (reference sequence). CDR3 sequence reads: CAWSSRGATYEQYF. DNA of the CDR3: TGTGCCTGGAGTAGCAGGGGAGCCACTTACGAGCAGTACTTC.

The V call is TRBV5-6, the J call TRBJ1-1; D ambiguous. Germline-derived CDR1 and CDR2 are SGHDT and YYEEEE. The V gene lost 4 bases and the J gene lost 1 base, with 11 bases spanning the gap. The length of the CDR3 is 14 residues. The CDR3 region is CASSRLDGNTEAFF. The CDR3 nucleotides are TGTGCCAGCAGCCGACTCGACGGGAACACTGAAGCTTTCTTT. Using reference TRBV5-6 and TRBJ1-1 for the parts outside the CDR3, the full variable domain is DAGVTQSPTHLIKTRGQQVTLRCSPKSGHDTVSWYQQALGQGPQFIFQYYEEEERQRGNFPDRFSGHQFPNYSSELNVNALLLGDSALYLCASSRLDGNTEAFFGQGTRLTVV.

This chain connects TRBV6-5 to TRBJ2-5, with D maybe TRBD1 (6 bases). The germline CDR1 and CDR2 sequences are MNHEY and SVGAGI. CDR3 length: 13 amino acids. With 5 bases removed from V and 3 bases from J, the gap between germline ends came to 10 bases. The DNA for the CDR3 is TGTGCCAGCAGTCACAGGGAAAAAGAGACCCAGTACTTC. Encoded protein: CASSHREKETQYF.

This clone has a handful of counts. This chain uses TRBV18 with TRBJ2-7; TRBD2 is a possible D gene (6 bases). V was shortened by 3 bases and J by 5 bases, with 8 bases between the two germline ends. The germline gives CDR1 KGHSH, CDR2 LQKENI. The CDR3 runs 12 residues. The CDR3 nucleotides read TGTGCCAGCTCACCGGAGGGGAACGAGCAGTACTTC. It is translated as CASSPEGNEQYF.

J is TRBJ2-6 and V is TRBV14; 10 nucleotides match TRBD1. The V and J ends lost 2 bases and 0 bases, in that order; junction bases with no gene match: 1. Germline assignment: CDR1 SGHDN and CDR2 FVKESK. The length of the CDR3 is 17 residues. The CDR3: CASSQWTGGSGANVLTF. CDR3 nucleotide sequence: TGTGCCAGCAGCCAATGGACAGGGGGCTCTGGGGCCAACGTCCTGACTTTC. The full variable domain, rest sourced from reference TRBV14 and TRBJ2-6, is EAGVTQFPSHSVIEKGQTVTLRCDPISGHDNLYWYRRVMGKEIKFLLHFVKESKQDESGMPNNRFLAERTGGTYSTLKVQPAELEDSGVYFCASSQWTGGSGANVLTFGAGSRLTVL.

The rearrangement links TRBV30 to TRBJ1-3; tentative D call: TRBD1 (5 bases). This CDR3 comprises 17 residues. The V gene's germline CDR1 is GTSNPN and CDR2 SVGIG (reference sequence). Trimming removed 0 bases from V and 0 bases from J, with 15 bases in between. The CDR3 region has the DNA TGTGCCTGGAGTGTCGGAGGGGACTCACGCTCTGGAAACACCATATATTTT. It codes for CAWSVGGDSRSGNTIYF. The whole variable domain, remainder taken from reference TRBV30 and TRBJ1-3, is SQTIHQWPATLVQPVGSPLSLECTVEGTSNPNLYWYRQAAGRGLQLLFYSVGIGQISSEVPQNLSASRPQDRQFILSSKKLLLSDSGFYLCAWSVGGDSRSGNTIYFGEGSWLTVV.